This TCR beta chain was sequenced for a study of tissue T cells after allogeneic stem cell transplantation. Points on this clone: The antigen remains unidentified. Mouse names are used for the genes. The read finishes 1 residue shy of the CDR3 end, and the germline J gene is used to complete it.

Study findings and constraints: In patients and mice, blood and spleen missed much of tissue repertoire.

Some clones are missing from TCRdb's copy, which holds only in-frame ones; the method was immunoSEQ multiplex PCR. Found here are several thousand clones, approximately 40% of them singletons; the top ten hold roughly 24%. Stated time point: mouse harvest day 14 after allogeneic transplant. Tail vein injection delivered 10^7 T-cell-depleted bone marrow cells and 10^6 splenic CD5+ T cells. Tissues came from B6→BALB/c major-mismatch GVHD mice at day 7 or 14. The V gene's germline CDR1 is SGHND and CDR2 FRSKSL. The CDR3 has 13 amino acids. J gave up 3 bases and V 6 bases, and 5 bases lay outside the gene matches.

This rearrangement joins TRBV15 to TRBJ2-7; 7 positions agree with TRBD1. Material for sequencing was gut tissue. The clonotype originates from a female BALB/c mouse given C57BL/6 T cells with graft-versus-host disease after an allogeneic hematopoietic cell transplant. CDR3 sequence reads: CASRFGTVYEQYF. The DNA read from the CDR3 is TGTGCCAGCAGATTCGGGACAGTCTATGAACAGTAC.